The present entry profiles one T cell receptor (beta chain) with its context. The antigen is unknown. The CDR3 spans 13 residues. The V end was cut by 5 bases, the J end by 8 bases, with 18 bases between. In germline, CDR1 is GTSNPN, CDR2 SVGIG (reference sequence). This sample's treatment: 19 received Ad26.COV2.S at low or high dose, single or two shots; several received placebo; per-sample allocation not given. It was on day 63 after the first vaccine or placebo injection that samples were taken. Ad26.COV2.S expressed prefusion-stabilized spike from the original Wuhan strain. The data stem from a study of Ad26.COV2.S vaccination and SARS-CoV-2 variants. Study details: Donor participated within the Ad26.COV2.S arm of the COV1001 trial. The study, taken as a whole, reports: Comparability of non-spike TCR breadth was observed across vaccine and placebo recipients. It is possible that the TCR breadth and depth analyses underestimated the total T cell responses.

Sequencing used immunoSEQ multiplex PCR; TCRdb keeps in-frame clones, though not all of them. The data contain some 320,000 clones, roughly 84% of them singletons. This chain links TRBV30 with TRBJ1-2, with D maybe TRBD1 (5 bases). Material: peripheral blood, obtained in a trial of Ad26.COV2.S vaccine versus placebo. The source is a person between 18 and 65 years old who received the Ad26.COV2.S COVID-19 vaccine or a placebo. This chain's CDR3 is CAWATDAVEGYTF. CDR3 nucleotide sequence: TGTGCCTGGGCGACAGATGCCGTTGAAGGCTACACCTTC.